Here is one T cell receptor (beta chain) with its context. Antigen unknown. Every bulk PBMC sample received the same 350 ng of DNA. Measured with immunoSEQ multiplex PCR; TCRdb has only the in-frame clones, and not every one. The table has 6,000 or so clones, approximately 85% seen once. This record comes from a study of blood T cell dynamics during melanoma immunotherapy. The time point denotes: week 3, after first cycle of checkpoint inhibitor. The CDR3 has 15 residues. Germline CDR1 and CDR2: MGHRA and YSYEKL. V dropped 0 bases and J dropped 5 bases, with 13 bases sitting between them. Regarding the study as a whole: The study could not tell melanoma-specific clones from general immune activation. PBMC repertoires of eventual disease-control patients split at W3 into clonality or diversity gains.

The V call is TRBV4-1, the J call TRBJ2-5, with D perhaps TRBD1 (7 bases). The sample consisted of blood, taken from a patient treated with checkpoint blockade. This receptor was taken from a human donor with melanoma. CDR3 in amino acids: CASSQDGGGDETQYF. CDR3 nucleotide sequence: TGCGCCAGCAGCCAAGATGGAGGGGGCGACGAGACCCAGTACTTC.